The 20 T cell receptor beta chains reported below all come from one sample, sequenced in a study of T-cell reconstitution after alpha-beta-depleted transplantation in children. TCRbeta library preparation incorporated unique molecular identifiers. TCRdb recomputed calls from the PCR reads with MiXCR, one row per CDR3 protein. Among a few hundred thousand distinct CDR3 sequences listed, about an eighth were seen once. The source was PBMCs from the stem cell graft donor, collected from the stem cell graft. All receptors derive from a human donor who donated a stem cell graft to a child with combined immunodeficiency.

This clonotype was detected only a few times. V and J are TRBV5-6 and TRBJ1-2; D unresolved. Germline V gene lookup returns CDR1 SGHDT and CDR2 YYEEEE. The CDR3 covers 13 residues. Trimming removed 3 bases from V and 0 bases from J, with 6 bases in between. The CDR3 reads CASSWAANYGYTF. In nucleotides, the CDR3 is TGTGCCAGCAGCTGGGCGGCTAACTATGGCTACACCTTC.

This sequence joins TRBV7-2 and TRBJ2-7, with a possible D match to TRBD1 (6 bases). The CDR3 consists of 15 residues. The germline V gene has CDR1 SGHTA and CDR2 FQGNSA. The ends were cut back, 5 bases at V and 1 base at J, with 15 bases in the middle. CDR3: CASSPSDRPSYEQYF. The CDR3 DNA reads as TGTGCCAGCAGCCCATCGGACAGACCTTCCTACGAGCAGTACTTC. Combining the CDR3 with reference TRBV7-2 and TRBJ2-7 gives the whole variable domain GAGVSQSPSNKVTEKGKDVELRCDPISGHTALYWYRQSLGQGLEFLIYFQGNSAPDKSGLPSDRFSAERTGGSVSTLTIQRTQQEDSAVYLCASSPSDRPSYEQYFGPGTRLTVT.

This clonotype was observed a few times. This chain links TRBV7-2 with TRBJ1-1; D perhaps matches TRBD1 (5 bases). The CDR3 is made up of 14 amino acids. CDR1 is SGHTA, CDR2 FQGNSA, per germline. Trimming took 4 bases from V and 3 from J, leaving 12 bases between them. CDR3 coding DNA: TGTGCCAGCAGCTCAAGGGGTAGAGACACTGAAGCTTTCTTT. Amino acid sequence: CASSSRGRDTEAFF.

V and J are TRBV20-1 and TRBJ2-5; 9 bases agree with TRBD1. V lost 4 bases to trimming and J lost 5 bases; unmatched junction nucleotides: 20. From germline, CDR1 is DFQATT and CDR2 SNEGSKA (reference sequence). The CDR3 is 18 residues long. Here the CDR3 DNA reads TGCAGTGCTACCCCCCCTGTTGGGGACAGGGTAGGTGGCGAGACCCAGTACTTC. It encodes CSATPPVGDRVGGETQYF.

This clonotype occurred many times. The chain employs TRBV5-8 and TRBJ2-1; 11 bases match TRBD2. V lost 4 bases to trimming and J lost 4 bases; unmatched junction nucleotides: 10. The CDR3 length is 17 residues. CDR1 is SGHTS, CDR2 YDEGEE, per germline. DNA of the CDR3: TGTGCCAGCAGCCTACGGGGGACTAGCGGAATATACAATGAGCAGTTCTTC. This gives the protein CASSLRGTSGIYNEQFF.

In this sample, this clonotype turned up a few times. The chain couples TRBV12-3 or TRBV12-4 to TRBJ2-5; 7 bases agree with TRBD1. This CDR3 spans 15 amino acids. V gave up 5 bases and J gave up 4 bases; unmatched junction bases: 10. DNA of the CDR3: TGTGCCAGCAGTACAGATCAGACAGGGAGAGAGACCCAGTACTTC. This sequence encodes CASSTDQTGRETQYF.

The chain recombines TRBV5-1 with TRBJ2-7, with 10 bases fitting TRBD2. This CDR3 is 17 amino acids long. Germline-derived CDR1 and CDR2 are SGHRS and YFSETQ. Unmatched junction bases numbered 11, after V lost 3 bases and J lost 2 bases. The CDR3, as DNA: TGCGCCAGCAGCTGGGGAGGTCTAGCGGGGGAGACCTACGAGCAGTACTTC. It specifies CASSWGGLAGETYEQYF. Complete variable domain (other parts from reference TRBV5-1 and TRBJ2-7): KAGVTQTPRYLIKTRGQQVTLSCSPISGHRSVSWYQQTPGQGLQFLFEYFSETQRNKGNFPGRFSGRQFSNSRSEMNVSTLELGDSALYLCASSWGGLAGETYEQYFGPGTRLTVT.

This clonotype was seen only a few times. CDR3 region: CASTGGGQGFYGYTF. CDR3 DNA: TGTGCCAGCACCGGGGGGGGACAGGGGTTCTATGGCTACACCTTC. The chain couples TRBV5-5 to TRBJ1-2; 10 nucleotides line up with TRBD1. The germline gives CDR1 SGHKS, CDR2 YYEKEE (reference sequence). CDR3 length: 15 residues. J was trimmed by 4 bases and V by 6 bases; bases with no gene match: 9.

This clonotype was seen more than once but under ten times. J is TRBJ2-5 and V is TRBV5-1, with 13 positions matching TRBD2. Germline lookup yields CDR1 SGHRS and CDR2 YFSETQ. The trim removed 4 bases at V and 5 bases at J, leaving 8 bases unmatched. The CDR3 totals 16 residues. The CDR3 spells CASSRGLAGFGETQYF. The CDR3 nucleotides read TGCGCCAGCAGCCGGGGACTAGCGGGATTCGGGGAGACCCAGTACTTC.

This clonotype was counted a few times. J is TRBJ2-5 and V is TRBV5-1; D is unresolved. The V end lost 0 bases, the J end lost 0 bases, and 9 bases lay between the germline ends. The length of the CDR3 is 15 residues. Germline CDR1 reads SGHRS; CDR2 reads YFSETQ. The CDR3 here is CASSLDGNYQETQYF. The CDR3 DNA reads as TGCGCCAGCAGCTTGGATGGGAATTACCAAGAGACCCAGTACTTC.

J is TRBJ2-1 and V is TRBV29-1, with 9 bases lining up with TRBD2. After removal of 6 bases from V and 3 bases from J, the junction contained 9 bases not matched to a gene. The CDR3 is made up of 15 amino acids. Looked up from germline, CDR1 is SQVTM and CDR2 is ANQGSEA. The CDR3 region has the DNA TGCAGCGTGAGAGTAGCGGGAGTGGGCTACAATGAGCAGTTCTTC. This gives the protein CSVRVAGVGYNEQFF.

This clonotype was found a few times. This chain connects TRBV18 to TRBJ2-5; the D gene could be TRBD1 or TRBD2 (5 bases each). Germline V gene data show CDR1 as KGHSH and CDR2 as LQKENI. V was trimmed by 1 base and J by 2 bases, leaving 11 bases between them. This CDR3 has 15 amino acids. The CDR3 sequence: CASSPRPGTQETQYF. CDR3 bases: TGTGCCAGCTCACCACGTCCGGGGACGCAAGAGACCCAGTACTTC.

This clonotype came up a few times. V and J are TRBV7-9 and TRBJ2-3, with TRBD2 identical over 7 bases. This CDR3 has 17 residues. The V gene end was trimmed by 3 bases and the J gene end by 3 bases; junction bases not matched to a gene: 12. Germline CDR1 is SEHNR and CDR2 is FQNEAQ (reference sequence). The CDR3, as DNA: TGTGCCAGCAGCTTCGAGACTGCGGGGGTCGAAACAGATACGCAGTATTTT. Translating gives CASSFETAGVETDTQYF.

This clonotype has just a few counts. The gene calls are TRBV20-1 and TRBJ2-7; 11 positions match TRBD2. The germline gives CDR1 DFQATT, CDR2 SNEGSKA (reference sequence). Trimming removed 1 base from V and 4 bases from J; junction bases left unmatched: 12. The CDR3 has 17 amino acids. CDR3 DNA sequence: TGCAGTGCTAGAGCCGGGGCAACTAGCGGGAGCTCATACGAGCAGTACTTC. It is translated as CSARAGATSGSSYEQYF.

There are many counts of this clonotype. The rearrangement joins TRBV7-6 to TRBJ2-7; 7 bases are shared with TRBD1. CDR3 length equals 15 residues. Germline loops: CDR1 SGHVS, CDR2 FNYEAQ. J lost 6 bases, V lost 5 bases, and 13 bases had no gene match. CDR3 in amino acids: CASSLRTGSNSEQYF. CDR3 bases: TGTGCCAGCAGCCTTAGGACAGGTTCAAATTCCGAGCAGTACTTC.

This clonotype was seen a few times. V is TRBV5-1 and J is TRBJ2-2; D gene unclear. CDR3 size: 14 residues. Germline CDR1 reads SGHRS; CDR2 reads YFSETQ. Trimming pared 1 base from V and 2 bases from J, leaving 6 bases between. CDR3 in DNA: TGCGCCAGCAGCTTGTCTAGTAACACCGGGGAGCTGTTTTTT. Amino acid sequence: CASSLSSNTGELFF.

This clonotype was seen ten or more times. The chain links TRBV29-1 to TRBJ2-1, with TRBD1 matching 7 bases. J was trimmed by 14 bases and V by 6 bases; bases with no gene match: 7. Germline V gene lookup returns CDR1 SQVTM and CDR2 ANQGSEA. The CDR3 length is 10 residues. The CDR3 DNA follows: TGCAGCGTCGCAACAGGGGAAGAGTTCTTC. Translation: CSVATGEEFF.

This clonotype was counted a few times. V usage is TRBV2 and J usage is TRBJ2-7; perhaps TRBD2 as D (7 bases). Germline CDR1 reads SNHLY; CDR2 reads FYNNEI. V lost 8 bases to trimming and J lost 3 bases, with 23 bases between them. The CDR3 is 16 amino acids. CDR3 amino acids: CASSPGGGGIYYEQYF. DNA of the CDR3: TGTGCCAGCTCCCCAGGAGGGGGAGGGATCTACTACGAGCAGTACTTC.

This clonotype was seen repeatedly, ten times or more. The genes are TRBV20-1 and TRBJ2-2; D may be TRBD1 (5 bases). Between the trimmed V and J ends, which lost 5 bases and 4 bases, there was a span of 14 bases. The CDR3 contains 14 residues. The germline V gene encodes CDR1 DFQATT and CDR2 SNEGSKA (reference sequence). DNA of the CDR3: TGCAGTGCTCCGACAGCTTATGGCACCGGGGAGCTGTTTTTT. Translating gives CSAPTAYGTGELFF.

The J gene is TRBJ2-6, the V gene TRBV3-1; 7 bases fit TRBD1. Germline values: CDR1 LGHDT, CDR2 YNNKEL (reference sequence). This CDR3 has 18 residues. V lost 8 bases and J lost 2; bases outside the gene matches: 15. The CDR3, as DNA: TGTGCCAGCTGTTTAGGGCGACAGGGCTTACCTGGGGCCAACGTCCTGACTTTC. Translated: CASCLGRQGLPGANVLTF.